This is a list of T cell receptor beta chains from one sample in a study of CD8 T cells in Susac syndrome. TCRdb called the immunoSEQ multiplex PCR reads again in MiXCR, with one record for every CDR3 protein. The sample holds 130,000 or so distinct CDR3 sequences, around 90% seen once. The sample was CD8+ T cells from PBMCs. The source is a human donor with multiple sclerosis. CDR3s include the opening cysteine and the closing phenylalanine or tryptophan. A D gene is named only where the DNA matches it firmly. The size entry is marked missing in some rows and otherwise reads once, few, many or a size class.

D gene	V gene	J gene	clone size	CDR3 DNA	CDR3 protein
TRBD2	TRBV5-6	TRBJ2-3	.	TGTGCCAGCAGCTTGGAAGCGGGAGAGGCGCAGTATTTT	CASSLEAGEAQYF
.	TRBV7-9	TRBJ1-4	.	TGTGCCAGCGGTGTTACTAATGAAAAACTGTTTTTT	CASGVTNEKLFF
TRBD1	TRBV7-2	TRBJ2-2	.	TGTGCCAGCAGCGGGACAGGGCTGGTCGGGGAGCTGTTTTTT	CASSGTGLVGELFF
.	TRBV7-6	TRBJ1-1	once	TGTGCCAGCAGCTCCGGCTGGAACACTGAAGCTTTCTTT	CASSSGWNTEAFF
.	TRBV3-1	TRBJ2-1	once	TGTGCCAGTACGAGCGGGCGTAGCTCCTACAATGAGCAGTTCTTC	CASTSGRSSYNEQFF
.	TRBV6-5	TRBJ2-1	.	TGTGCCAGCAGTTACTCGGTCGTCAGTGAGCAGTTCTTC	CASSYSVVSEQFF
TRBD1	TRBV23-1	TRBJ1-5	.	TGCGCCAGCCCACCGGGACAGGTTCTTAAAAATCAGCCCCAGCATTTT	CASPPGQVLKNQPQHF
TRBD2	TRBV7-9	TRBJ2-6	.	TGTGCCAGCAGCGTGCCGGGACTAGCGGAAAACGTCCTGACTTTC	CASSVPGLAENVLTF
TRBD2	TRBV27	TRBJ2-7	.	TGTGCCAGCAGTCTCGCGCGGCGGGAGGGCCGGGACGAGCAGTACTTC	CASSLARREGRDEQYF
TRBD1	TRBV13	TRBJ1-3	.	TGTGCCAGCAGCGCCTTGGGACTTTTCGGACAGGGCATCCCAAACACCATATATTTT	CASSALGLFGQGIPNTIYF
.	TRBV10-3	TRBJ2-5	.	TGTGCCATCAGTGGGATTGGGGGAGACCAAGAGACCCAGTACTTC	CAISGIGGDQETQYF
.	TRBV6-2/TRBV6-3	TRBJ2-7	.	TGTGCCAGCAGTTTTGACATTAGCTACGAGCAGTACTTC	CASSFDISYEQYF
.	TRBV19	TRBJ1-5	.	TGTGCCAGTAGTATAGCTCGGGGGACTCAGCCCCAGCATTTT	CASSIARGTQPQHF
.	TRBV7-9	TRBJ2-5	.	TGTGCCAGCAGCTCCTCCGTGGCGGGAGAGACCCAGTACTTC	CASSSSVAGETQYF
.	TRBV6-2/TRBV6-3	TRBJ2-5	few	TGTGCCAGCAGTTACTCGGGGGGCGAAGAGACCCAGTACTTC	CASSYSGGEETQYF
.	TRBV29-1	TRBJ1-2	.	TGCAGCGTTGATTTCAGATCGGACTATGGCTACACCTTC	CSVDFRSDYGYTF
TRBD1	TRBV13	TRBJ2-4	.	TGTGCCAGCAGCGCTCCGGGACAGGGGGACATTCAGTACTTC	CASSAPGQGDIQYF
.	TRBV9	TRBJ2-2	.	TGTGCCAGCAGCGCCTCGACAGCCGGGGAGCTGTTTTTT	CASSASTAGELFF
.	TRBV6-5	TRBJ1-2	.	TGTGCCAGCAGTTACTCGATTGACAGCTATGGCTACACCTTC	CASSYSIDSYGYTF
.	TRBV14	TRBJ2-2	.	TGTGCCAGCAGCCAACCGGGACTGAACACCGGGGAGCTGTTTTTT	CASSQPGLNTGELFF
TRBD2	TRBV5-6	TRBJ2-2	.	TGTGCCAGCAGCTTGGTGCTGCCTAGCGGGAGTATCGGGGAGCTGTTTTTT	CASSLVLPSGSIGELFF
.	TRBV6-5	TRBJ1-1	.	TGTGCCAGCAGTTACACATTGGGCACTGAAGCTTTCTTT	CASSYTLGTEAFF
TRBD1	TRBV19	TRBJ2-7	.	TGTGCCAGTAGTGGGGGACAGTCCTACGAGCAGTACTTC	CASSGGQSYEQYF
.	TRBV2	TRBJ2-7	few	TGTGCCAGCAGTGAAAGTAGCGGCCGCTACGAGCAGTACTTC	CASSESSGRYEQYF
TRBD1	TRBV6-6	TRBJ1-5	once	TGTGCCAGCAGTTGGACAGGGAGCAATCAGCCCCAGCATTTT	CASSWTGSNQPQHF
.	TRBV30	TRBJ1-2	.	TGTGCCTGGAGCAGGCTTGCAAACTATGGCTACACCTTC	CAWSRLANYGYTF